One TCR beta chain is described in this entry. As yet, its antigen is unknown. With 2 bases removed from V and 4 bases from J, the gap between germline ends came to 9 bases. Germline V gives CDR1 GTSNPN, CDR2 SVGIG (reference sequence). The CDR3 loop spans 12 amino acids. The data originate from a study of PD-1 blockade in classical Hodgkin lymphoma. Findings and limits, study-wide: The authors have not defined what causes the repertoire differences, possibly disease activity or prior therapy. Healthy donors reportedly exceeded newly diagnosed patients in baseline TCR diversity.

The assay was immunoSEQ multiplex PCR, and TCRdb's table has in-frame clones only and misses some. The sample records 25,000 to 35,000 clones, approximately 65% being singletons. Time point indicated: cycle 4 day 1 (C4D1), after around six weeks of nivolumab. Relapses following autologous stem cell transplantation were seen in all patients, with brentuximab vedotin exposure varying. The best responses consisted of complete response, partial response or progressive disease. The starting material was peripheral blood mononuclear cells (PBMCs), obtained before the fourth cycle of nivolumab. The receptor's source is a human donor with classical Hodgkin lymphoma. The rearrangement links TRBV30 to TRBJ2-7; D possibly corresponds to TRBD1 (6 bases). The CDR3 is CAWSYREYEQYF. For the CDR3, the DNA is TGTGCCTGGAGTTACAGGGAATACGAGCAGTACTTC.